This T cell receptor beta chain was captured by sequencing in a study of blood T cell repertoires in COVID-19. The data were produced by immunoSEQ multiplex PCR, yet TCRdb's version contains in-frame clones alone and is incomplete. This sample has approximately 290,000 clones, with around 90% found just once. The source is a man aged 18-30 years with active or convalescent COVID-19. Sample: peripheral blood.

The CDR3 sequence: CASSHTDRVSTEAFF. DNA of the CDR3: TGCGCCAGCAGCCATACCGACAGGGTTAGCACTGAAGCTTTCTTT. The chain joins TRBV4-3 to TRBJ1-1; 7 bases are a match to TRBD1. This CDR3 region has 15 residues. The germline V gene encodes CDR1 LGHNA and CDR2 YSLEER. With V trimmed by 3 bases and J by 4 bases, 8 bases remained unmatched.